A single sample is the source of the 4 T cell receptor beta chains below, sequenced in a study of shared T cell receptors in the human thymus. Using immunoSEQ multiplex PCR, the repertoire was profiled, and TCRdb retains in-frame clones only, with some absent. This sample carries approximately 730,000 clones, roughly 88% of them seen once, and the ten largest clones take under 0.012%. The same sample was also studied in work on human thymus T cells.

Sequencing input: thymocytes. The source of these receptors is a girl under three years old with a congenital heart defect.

CDR3 amino acids: CASSPFSLQGAGDNSPLHF. The CDR3 region has the DNA TGTGCCAGCTCACCATTCTCCCTTCAAGGGGCAGGAGATAATTCACCCCTCCACTTT. The chain employs TRBV18 and TRBJ1-6, with D perhaps matching TRBD1 (5 bases). The V gene's germline CDR1 is KGHSH and CDR2 LQKENI. The V end lost 2 bases, the J end lost 5 bases, and 22 bases lay between the germline ends. This CDR3 has 19 residues. Drawing the rest from reference TRBV18 and TRBJ1-6, the complete variable domain is NAGVMQNPRHLVRRRGQEARLRCSPMKGHSHVYWYRQLPEEGLKFMVYLQKENIIDESGMPKERFSAEFPKEGPSILRIQQVVRGDSAAYFCASSPFSLQGAGDNSPLHFGNGTRLTVT.

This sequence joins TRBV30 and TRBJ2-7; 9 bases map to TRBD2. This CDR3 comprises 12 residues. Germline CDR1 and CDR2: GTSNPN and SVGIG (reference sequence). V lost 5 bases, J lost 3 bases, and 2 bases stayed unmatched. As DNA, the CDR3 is TGTGCCTGGCAGCGGGGGGTCTACGAGCAGTACTTC. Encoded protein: CAWQRGVYEQYF.

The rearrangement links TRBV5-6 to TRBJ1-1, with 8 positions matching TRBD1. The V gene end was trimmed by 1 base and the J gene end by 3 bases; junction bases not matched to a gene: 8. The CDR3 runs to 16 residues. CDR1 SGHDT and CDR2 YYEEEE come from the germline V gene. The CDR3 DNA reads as TGTGCCAGCAGCTTGCGGACAGGGCAGGGGGACACTGAAGCTTTCTTT. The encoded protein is CASSLRTGQGDTEAFF.

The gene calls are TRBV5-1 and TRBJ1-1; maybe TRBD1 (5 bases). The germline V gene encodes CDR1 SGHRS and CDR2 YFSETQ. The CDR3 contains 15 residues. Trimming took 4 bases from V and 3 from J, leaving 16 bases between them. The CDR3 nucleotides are TGCGCCAGCAGCGTTTATAGGGGCAAAGACACTGAAGCTTTCTTT. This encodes CASSVYRGKDTEAFF.